This TCR beta chain came from a study of naive and memory T cell subsets. Overall study results and limits: Naive repertoires, especially CD8, held a few larger clonotypes, possibly memory cells re-expressing CD45RA.

Trimming stripped 0 bases from V and 7 bases from J, with 10 bases between. The CDR3 is made up of 14 amino acids. An equimolar mix of two oligonucleotides served as the beta constant-region primer for TRBC1 and TRBC2. Four rounds of PCR amplified the ligated cDNA using nested alpha and beta constant-region primers plus SP2. TCRdb redid the calling of the UMI-ligation and nested PCR reads with MiXCR, one entry per CDR3 protein. The sample has 98,000 or so distinct CDR3 sequences; more than 14% are singletons. CD8 T cells were positively selected from what remained after CD4 positive selection. With respect to this clonotype: What it binds is unknown.

The sequence was collected from a human donor in good health. The rearrangement joins TRBV12-3 or TRBV12-4 to TRBJ1-5; possibly TRBD1 for D (5 bases). The sequenced sample was naive CD8+ T cells from blood. CDR3 nucleotides: TGTGCCAGCAGTTTAGCCTGGGGGAGCCAGCCCCAGCATTTT. Translation gives CASSLAWGSQPQHF.